This T cell receptor (beta chain) comes out of a study of T-cell memory formation after mild COVID-19. Study-wide results and limits: CD4+ contracting clones were mainly CM and EM; CD8+ ones, EMRA.

This clonotype was observed a handful of times. The antigen remains unidentified. TCRdb re-analysed the 5' RACE reads in MiXCR, keeping a single row per CDR3 protein. This sample has about 470,000 distinct CDR3 sequences; 15% to 20% occur once, and the top ten carry 10% to 15%. Germline assignment: CDR1 SGHVS and CDR2 FNYEAQ. The length of the CDR3 is 16 residues. V shed 3 bases and J 5 bases; nucleotides not matched to a gene: 5. This chain uses TRBV7-6 with TRBJ2-3, with 13 bases matching TRBD2. The source of this sequence is an adult woman who had mild COVID-19 (a few samples of this study predate the infection). Cell type and time point are not known. Sequenced: PBMCs or a T cell subset sorted from them (not recorded which). CDR3 in DNA: TGTGCCAGCAGCTTTACTAGCGGGGGGGCCCAAGATACGCAGTATTTT. This translates into CASSFTSGGAQDTQYF.